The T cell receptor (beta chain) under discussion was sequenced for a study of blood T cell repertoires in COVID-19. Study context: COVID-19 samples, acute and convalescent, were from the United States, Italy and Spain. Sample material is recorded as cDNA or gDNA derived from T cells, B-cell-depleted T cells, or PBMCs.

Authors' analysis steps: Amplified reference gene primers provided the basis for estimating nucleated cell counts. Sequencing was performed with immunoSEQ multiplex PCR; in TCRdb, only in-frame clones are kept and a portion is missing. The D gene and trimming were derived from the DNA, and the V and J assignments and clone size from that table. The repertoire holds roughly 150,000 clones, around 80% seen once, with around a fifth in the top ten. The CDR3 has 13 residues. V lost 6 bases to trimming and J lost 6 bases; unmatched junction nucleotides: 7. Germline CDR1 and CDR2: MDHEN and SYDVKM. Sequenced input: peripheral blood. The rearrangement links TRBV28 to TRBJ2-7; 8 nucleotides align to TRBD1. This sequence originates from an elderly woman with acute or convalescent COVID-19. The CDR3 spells CASRWTGTGEQYF. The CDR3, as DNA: TGTGCCAGCAGGTGGACAGGGACGGGCGAGCAGTACTTC. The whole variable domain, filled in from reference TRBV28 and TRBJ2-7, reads DVKVTQSSRYLVKRTGEKVFLECVQDMDHENMFWYRQDPGLGLRLIYFSYDVKMKEKGDIPEGYSVSREKKERFSLILESASTNQTSMYLCASRWTGTGEQYFGPGTRLTVT.